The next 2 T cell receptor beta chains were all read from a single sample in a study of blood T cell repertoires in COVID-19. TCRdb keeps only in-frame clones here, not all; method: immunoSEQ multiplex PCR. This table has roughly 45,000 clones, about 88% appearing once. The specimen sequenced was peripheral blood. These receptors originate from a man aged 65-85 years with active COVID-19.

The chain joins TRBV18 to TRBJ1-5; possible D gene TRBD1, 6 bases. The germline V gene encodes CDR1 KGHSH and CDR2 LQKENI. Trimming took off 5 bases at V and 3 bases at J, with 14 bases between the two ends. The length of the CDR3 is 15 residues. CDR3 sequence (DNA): TGTGCCAGCTCATCCGCCAACAGGGACAATCAGCCCCAGCATTTT. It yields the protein CASSSANRDNQPQHF.

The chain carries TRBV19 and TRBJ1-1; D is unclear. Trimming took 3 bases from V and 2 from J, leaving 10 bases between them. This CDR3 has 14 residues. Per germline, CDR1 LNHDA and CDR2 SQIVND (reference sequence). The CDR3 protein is CASSISVVNTEAFF. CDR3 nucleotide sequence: TGTGCCAGTAGTATTAGTGTTGTAAACACTGAAGCTTTCTTT.